Below, 11 T cell receptor beta chains from the same sample are listed, as sequenced in a study of OX40 agonist ivuxolimab in advanced cancers. Some clones are missing from TCRdb's copy, which holds only in-frame ones; the method was immunoSEQ multiplex PCR. This repertoire shows approximately 82,000 clones, around 94% found once; its top ten account for about a fifth. Source: CD4+ or CD8+ T cells sorted from blood, taken in a trial of the OX40 agonist ivuxolimab. The receptors derive from an adult with an advanced solid tumor such as melanoma, head and neck, liver or kidney cancer.

J is TRBJ1-5 and V is TRBV27; 8 positions match TRBD1. The germline gives CDR1 MNHEY, CDR2 SMNVEV (reference sequence). The CDR3 totals 17 residues. The ends lost 6 bases at V and 1 base at J; junction bases unmatched: 11. The CDR3 nucleotides are TGTGCCAGCAGCGGCAGGGGGCTCGATGAGAGCAATCAGCCCCAGCATTTT. It codes for CASSGRGLDESNQPQHF.

The V call is TRBV9, the J call TRBJ2-7; TRBD1 matches at 9 bases. Trimming at V came to 4 bases and at J to 4 bases, leaving 6 bases not matched to a gene. The CDR3 runs 14 residues. Germline V gene data show CDR1 as SGDLS and CDR2 as YYNGEE. The CDR3 nucleotides are TGTGCCAGCAGCTCGACAGGGGGAGAATACGAGCAGTACTTC. Amino acids: CASSSTGGEYEQYF.

CDR3 loop: CASQSLAGGAYEQYF. The CDR3 DNA sequence: TGTGCCAGCCAATCCCTAGCGGGAGGGGCCTACGAGCAGTACTTC. The J gene is TRBJ2-7, the V gene TRBV2, with 12 bases lining up with TRBD2. The V gene end was trimmed by 8 bases and the J gene end by 2 bases; junction bases not matched to a gene: 7. This CDR3 is built from 15 residues. Germline-derived CDR1 and CDR2 are SNHLY and FYNNEI.

This chain uses TRBV7-3 with TRBJ2-7, with D uncertain. This CDR3 region has 14 residues. V lost 5 bases and J 0 bases, leaving 11 bases between the germline ends. Germline lookup yields CDR1 SGHTA and CDR2 FQGTGA. The CDR3 bases are TGTGCCAGCAGCGAATCGACAATCTCCTACGAGCAGTACTTC. This gives the protein CASSESTISYEQYF. The complete variable domain, with remaining parts taken from reference TRBV7-3 and TRBJ2-7, reads GAGVSQTPSNKVTEKGKYVELRCDPISGHTALYWYRQSLGQGPEFLIYFQGTGAADDSGLPNDRFFAVRPEGSVSTLKIQRTERGDSAVYLCASSESTISYEQYFGPGTRLTVT.

The genes are TRBV4-3 and TRBJ1-2; no reliable D call. The germline V gene has CDR1 LGHNA and CDR2 YSLEER. V lost 0 bases and J 4 bases, leaving 15 bases between the germline ends. CDR3 size: 16 residues. The CDR3 loop is CASSQDRTIVLYGYTF. CDR3 DNA sequence: TGCGCCAGCAGCCAAGATCGAACCATAGTTCTCTATGGCTACACCTTC.

This clone occurred once. The chain employs TRBV7-9 and TRBJ2-5; TRBD2 matches 8 bases. CDR1 SEHNR and CDR2 FQNEAQ come from the germline V gene (reference sequence). V lost 4 bases to trimming and J lost 2 bases; unmatched junction nucleotides: 9. The CDR3 totals 16 residues. The CDR3 spells CASSSGGTYQQETQYF. The CDR3, as DNA: TGTGCCAGCAGCTCGGGGGGGACATATCAGCAAGAGACCCAGTACTTC.

The gene calls are TRBV11-1 and TRBJ2-7; the D is unclear. The CDR3 is made up of 13 amino acids. CDR1 is SGHAT, CDR2 FQDESV, per germline (reference sequence). Trimming pared 4 bases from V and 4 bases from J, leaving 11 bases between. The DNA of the CDR3 is TGTGCCAGCAGCTCTCAAGGAGCGTACGAGCAGTACTTC. Its protein product is CASSSQGAYEQYF.

This chain connects TRBV6-6 to TRBJ2-3; 9 bases are shared with TRBD2. V was clipped by 0 bases and J by 6 bases; unmatched bases: 4. Germline-derived CDR1 and CDR2 are MNHNY and SVGAGI (reference sequence). CDR3 size: 15 residues. CDR3 sequence (DNA): TGTGCCAGCAGTTACTCTAGCGGGGGTCTGGATACGCAGTATTTT. Translation: CASSYSSGGLDTQYF.

The V gene is TRBV11-3, the J gene TRBJ2-7; no definite D call. Germline CDR1 and CDR2: SGHNT and YENEEA. Trimming took off 5 bases at V and 3 bases at J, with 17 bases between the two ends. The CDR3 consists of 15 residues. As DNA, the CDR3 is TGTGCCAGCAGCCTCGGGCCCGAGAGGAGCTACGAGCAGTACTTC. Encoded protein: CASSLGPERSYEQYF.

This clone was observed once. This chain uses TRBV5-6 with TRBJ1-1, with D possibly matching TRBD1 (6 bases). The CDR3 spans 14 residues. V lost 2 bases and J lost 5, with 13 bases in between. CDR1 SGHDT and CDR2 YYEEEE come from the germline V gene. CDR3 coding DNA: TGTGCCAGCAGCTTAAGGGGGAGGGAGACTGAAGCTTTCTTT. As protein: CASSLRGRETEAFF.

The V call is TRBV7-6, the J call TRBJ2-2; D unresolved. The ends were cut back, 4 bases at V and 9 bases at J, with 9 bases in the middle. This CDR3 region has 12 residues. Germline assignment: CDR1 SGHVS and CDR2 FNYEAQ. The CDR3 coding sequence is TGTGCCAGCAGCTCTTTATTTAGGGAGCTGTTTTTT. The encoded protein is CASSSLFRELFF.